This is a list of T cell receptor beta chains from one sample in a study of blood T cells in healthy people across ages. TCRdb independently ran MiXCR on the 5' RACE reads; one entry per CDR3 protein. The sample lists roughly 1,500,000 distinct CDR3 sequences, about 40% seen once, with roughly 8.2% in the top ten. Sample: blood. The receptors were sampled from a woman between 18 and 30 years old in good health. Each CDR3 is given without its conserved first and last residue. Fields, in order: J gene, D gene, V gene, CDR3 protein. D genes are given only for firm matches.

>TRBJ2-3|NA|TRBV9
ASSPHPTGTDTQY
>TRBJ2-1|NA|TRBV2
ATHLVDLASNEQF
>TRBJ1-5|NA|TRBV20-1
SALPGQVSNQPQH
>TRBJ1-6|NA|TRBV29-1
SVVAGPNSPLH
>NA|TRBD1|TRBV3-1
ASSQGTGDLGIQY
>TRBJ1-1|NA|TRBV6-5
ASKATGTYTEAF
>TRBJ2-3|TRBD1|TRBV6-5
ASSKSTGSDTQY
>TRBJ1-1|NA|TRBV5-1
ASSYPSETGSTEAF
>TRBJ2-3|NA|TRBV12-3/TRBV12-4
ASNLLVEDTQY
>TRBJ1-6|TRBD1|TRBV4-1
ASSQPGQGYNSPLH
>TRBJ1-1|TRBD1|TRBV18
ASSLRGDSEAF
>TRBJ1-1|NA|TRBV5-1
ASSLAGQMNTEAF
>TRBJ2-7|NA|TRBV3-1
ASSHRWRDTGEQY
>TRBJ2-3|TRBD2|TRBV28
ASSPGLAGLGQY
>TRBJ1-2|TRBD1|TRBV20-1
RLWTGGDGYT
>TRBJ1-1|NA|TRBV25-1
ASSESRRAQNTEAF
>TRBJ2-7|TRBD1|TRBV11-2
ASSLYGTGMNEQY
>TRBJ1-1|TRBD1|TRBV7-2
ASSLAGGGGNTEAF
>TRBJ2-1|TRBD2|TRBV6-5
ASSFLAGGGNEQF
>TRBJ2-1|TRBD2|TRBV7-2
ASSFLRTSGTNEQF
>TRBJ2-3|NA|TRBV12-3/TRBV12-4
ASSRPGSDAQY
>TRBJ2-2|NA|TRBV14
ASSPRVGLTGELF
>TRBJ2-4|NA|TRBV10-3
AISDPKIAKNIQY
>TRBJ2-3|NA|TRBV29-1
SVEDWAGKTDTQY
>TRBJ1-1|NA|TRBV2
ASRGEGEAF
>TRBJ2-1|NA|TRBV10-3
AISESTLAHKEQF
>TRBJ1-5|NA|TRBV20-1
SAIPQNQPQH
>NA|TRBD1|TRBV7-9
ASSPVRDRAWNEQY
>TRBJ2-6|NA|TRBV28
ASSPALSSGANVLT
>TRBJ2-7|NA|TRBV12-3/TRBV12-4
ASSPGEGDGQY
>TRBJ2-7|TRBD2|TRBV4-1
ASSQAGASGIYEQY
>TRBJ2-6|NA|TRBV5-1
ASSEYQTVRSGANVLT
>TRBJ2-7|NA|TRBV18
ASSPFNLVDYEQY
>TRBJ1-1|NA|TRBV7-9
ASSFESIMNTEAF
>TRBJ2-5|TRBD2|TRBV6-2/TRBV6-3
ASSYGGRGSQETQY
>TRBJ2-5|TRBD2|TRBV3-1
ASSQDAKRGRWETQY
>TRBJ1-2|NA|TRBV4-2
ASSQEQATNYGYT
>TRBJ1-2|NA|TRBV4-1
ASSQAGDAYYGYT
>TRBJ2-1|NA|TRBV3-1
ASSQEVRGNEQF
>TRBJ2-1|NA|TRBV12-3/TRBV12-4
ASSLLTVDNEQF
>TRBJ2-2|NA|TRBV12-3/TRBV12-4
ASTPGNTGELF
>NA|TRBD1|TRBV15
ATSRDKGAYNEQY
>TRBJ2-2|NA|TRBV5-5
ASSLKRLRNTGELF
>TRBJ2-7|NA|TRBV27
ASSLSFGVLQGNYEQY
>TRBJ2-1|TRBD2|TRBV7-6
ASSLTSDSYNEQF
>TRBJ1-1|NA|TRBV7-8
ASSLGSPGMNTEAF
>TRBJ2-2|NA|TRBV2
ASRAANTGELF
>TRBJ2-7|NA|TRBV3-1
ASSQRAGSYEQY
>TRBJ2-1|NA|TRBV4-1
ASSPTGIIYNEQF